This TCR beta chain was recorded in a study of blood T cell repertoires in COVID-19. Study-level background: Samples came from the United States, Italy and Spain, spanning acute and convalescent COVID-19.

TCRdb's copy holds only in-frame clones and misses some; the assay was immunoSEQ multiplex PCR. In the table there are 300,000 or so clones, approximately 90% of which are singletons. Either two negative PCRs, clearance, or symptom resolution qualified Cohort 3 donors as recovered. There are 15 residues in the CDR3. Germline trimming cut 4 bases from V and 3 bases from J; bases unmatched to any gene: 7. CDR1 and CDR2 from the germline V gene are SGHRS and YFSETQ. Only one count was recorded for this clone. V and J are TRBV5-1 and TRBJ2-5, with 9 bases that match TRBD2. The sample comprised PBMCs or T cells enriched from blood (not recorded which). The source is a woman aged 30 to 39 who had recovered from COVID-19. The CDR3 spells CASSNLAGGEETQYF. CDR3 DNA: TGCGCCAGCAGCAACCTGGCGGGGGGGGAAGAGACCCAGTACTTC.